This T cell receptor (beta chain) was recorded in a study of T cell responses to AZD1222 COVID-19 vaccine. TCRdb keeps only in-frame clones here, not all; method: immunoSEQ multiplex PCR. The data show roughly 180,000 clones, around 87% seen once. Points from the study as a whole: After the peak T cell response, and only then, were repertoires sampled. The donor cohort was predominantly white British with a female majority, and clonal diversity may have been underestimated.

Comments on this clone: The antigen is undetermined.

V lost 2 bases and J lost 8, with 13 bases in between. Germline CDR1 SNHLY, CDR2 FYNNEI. The CDR3 is made up of 14 amino acids. The material sequenced was peripheral blood, taken on day 0 of MenACWY control vaccination. J is TRBJ2-4 and V is TRBV2; D might be TRBD1 (6 bases). This TCR was sampled from an adult in good health. CDR3 loop: CASSESGAGDIQYF. In DNA, the CDR3 is TGTGCCAGCAGTGAATCAGGGGCCGGGGACATTCAGTACTTC.